Below, one T cell receptor beta chain is given with its context. No antigen is known for it. Authors of the study amplified TCR beta CDR3 regions from RNA transcripts. The primer set for the first-round RT-PCR of the TCR CDR3 was HTBI. TCRdb fed the multiplex PCR reads into MiXCR, producing one record per CDR3 protein. The sample includes 490,000 or so distinct CDR3 sequences, roughly 21% seen only once; the top ten take roughly 44%. The data stem from a study of T cells in Graves' hyperthyroidism and ophthalmopathy. Study-level findings and limits: Ophthalmopathy prediction by the model preceded onset by a median about 6 months. Ophthalmopathy could be told apart from stable hyperthyroidism with a 13 V-J model.

The V end was cut by 2 bases, the J end by 6 bases, with 13 bases between. Looked up from germline, CDR1 is MDHEN and CDR2 is SYDVKM. This CDR3 region has 14 residues. Sequencing was done on a sample of blood. The receptor was isolated from a man aged 40-49 years with Graves' ophthalmopathy. The chain carries TRBV28 and TRBJ1-2; no definite D call. The CDR3 reads CASSLTQIRDGYTF. CDR3 DNA sequence: TGTGCCAGCAGTTTAACCCAGATCCGGGATGGCTACACCTTC.